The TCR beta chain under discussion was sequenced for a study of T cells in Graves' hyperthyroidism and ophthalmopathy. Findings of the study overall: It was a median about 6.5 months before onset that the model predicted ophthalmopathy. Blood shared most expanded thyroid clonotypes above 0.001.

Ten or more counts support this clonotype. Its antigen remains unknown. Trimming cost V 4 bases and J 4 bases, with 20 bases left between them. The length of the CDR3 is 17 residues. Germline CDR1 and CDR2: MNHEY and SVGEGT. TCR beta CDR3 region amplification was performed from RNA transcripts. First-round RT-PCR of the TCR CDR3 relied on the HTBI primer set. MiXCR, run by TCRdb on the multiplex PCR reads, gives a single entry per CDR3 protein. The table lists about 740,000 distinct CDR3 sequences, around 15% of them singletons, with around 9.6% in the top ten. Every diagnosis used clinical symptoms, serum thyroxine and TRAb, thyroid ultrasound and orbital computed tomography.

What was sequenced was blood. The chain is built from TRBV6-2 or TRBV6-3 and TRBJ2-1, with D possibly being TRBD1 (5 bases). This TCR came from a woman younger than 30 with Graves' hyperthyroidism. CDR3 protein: CASSLFPDSRGYNEQFF. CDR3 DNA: TGTGCCAGCAGTTTGTTCCCCGACAGCCGTGGATACAATGAGCAGTTCTTC.